A single sample is the source of the 19 T cell receptor beta chains below, sequenced in a study of cytomegalovirus exposure and HLA in healthy donors (dated by TCRdb to the late 2010s). The library came from the immunoSEQ multiplex PCR assay. In TCRdb, the immuneACCESS table is reduced to in-frame sequences with V and J assigned. These tables do not hold every clone; where another copy was compared, an unresolved V gene accounts for under half, and the others remain unexplained. The sample table shows 100,000 to 120,000 clones, and 88% are seen once. Jointly, the top ten make up approximately 1.4% of the sample. Sequencing was performed on PBMCs. The receptor set was obtained from a woman aged 25 to 39 in good health and CMV-seropositive.

The chain is built from TRBV2 and TRBJ2-1; 8 bases line up with TRBD2. V lost 0 bases, J lost 7 bases, and 5 bases stayed unmatched. Per germline, CDR1 SNHLY and CDR2 FYNNEI. CDR3 length: 15 residues. The DNA of the CDR3 is TGTGCCAGCAGTGAAGCGGGACTAGTGGGGAATGAGCAGTTCTTC. Translation gives CASSEAGLVGNEQFF.

V and J are TRBV4-1 and TRBJ2-1; 10 nucleotides match TRBD2. The CDR3 contains 17 residues. CDR1 and CDR2 (germline): MGHRA, YSYEKL. V lost 0 bases and J lost 3; bases outside the gene matches: 5. The CDR3 DNA follows: TGCGCCAGCAGCCAAGACGCGGGACTAGCGAGCTACAATGAGCAGTTCTTC. Residues: CASSQDAGLASYNEQFF.

The chain couples TRBV10-3 to TRBJ1-5, with 9 bases matching TRBD1. CDR3 length equals 14 residues. Germline CDR1 is ENHRY and CDR2 is SYGVKD. The V gene end was trimmed by 4 bases and the J gene end by 4 bases; junction bases not matched to a gene: 2. For the CDR3, the DNA is TGTGCCATCAGTGCGACAGGGGGGAATCAGCCCCAGCATTTT. Translating it yields CAISATGGNQPQHF.

The genes are TRBV19 and TRBJ1-1; D may be TRBD1 (5 bases). V dropped 4 bases and J dropped 1 base, with 13 bases sitting between them. The CDR3 has 15 residues. Germline CDR1 and CDR2: LNHDA and SQIVND (reference sequence). The CDR3 protein is CASSRGLERNTEAFF. The CDR3 DNA reads as TGTGCCAGTAGTAGGGGCCTTGAGAGGAACACTGAAGCTTTCTTT.

This chain joins TRBV29-1 and TRBJ2-1; D uncertain. Trimming removed 6 bases from V and 3 bases from J, with 21 bases in between. The CDR3 is 16 amino acids. Germline-derived CDR1 and CDR2 are SQVTM and ANQGSEA. This CDR3 is CSVPFSQPSIYNEQFF. CDR3 nucleotides: TGCAGCGTCCCGTTTAGTCAACCGTCTATCTACAATGAGCAGTTCTTC.

This sequence joins TRBV7-9 and TRBJ1-1; 7 bases agree with TRBD1. Losses at the gene ends were 6 bases for V and 1 base for J; bases not matched to a gene: 11. Germline V lookup: CDR1 SEHNR, CDR2 FQNEAQ (reference sequence). The CDR3 totals 16 residues. CDR3 nucleotide sequence: TGTGCCAGCAGGCCTAAACCGGGACAGAAGAACACTGAAGCTTTCTTT. Translation gives CASRPKPGQKNTEAFF.

The chain links TRBV15 to TRBJ1-1; D remains unclear. V lost 5 bases, J lost 0 bases, and 7 bases lay in between. The CDR3 is made up of 13 amino acids. Per germline, CDR1 LNHNV and CDR2 YYDKDF (reference sequence). The chain's CDR3 is CATSHELNTEAFF. In DNA form, the CDR3 reads TGTGCCACCAGCCACGAGCTGAACACTGAAGCTTTCTTT.

This sequence joins TRBV9 and TRBJ2-3; D remains ambiguous. The CDR3 spans 15 residues. Germline V lookup: CDR1 SGDLS, CDR2 YYNGEE. Trimming took 1 base from V and 0 from J, leaving 9 bases between them. The CDR3 here is CASSVTPSSTDTQYF. CDR3 DNA sequence: TGTGCCAGCAGCGTAACACCGTCTAGCACAGATACGCAGTATTTT.

This clone was recorded a few times. The chain recombines TRBV7-6 with TRBJ2-7; TRBD2 matches 7 bases. Per germline, CDR1 SGHVS and CDR2 FNYEAQ. CDR3 length: 12 amino acids. The V gene end was trimmed by 4 bases and the J gene end by 7 bases; junction bases not matched to a gene: 4. The DNA of the CDR3 is TGTGCCAGCAGCTCCACCGGGGGGGAGCAGTACTTC. It specifies CASSSTGGEQYF.

The J gene is TRBJ1-5, the V gene TRBV5-6, with 8 bases identical to TRBD1. The germline V gene has CDR1 SGHDT and CDR2 YYEEEE. The CDR3 extends over 17 amino acids. V gave up 3 bases and J gave up 1 base; unmatched junction bases: 9. The DNA of the CDR3 is TGTGCCAGCAGCTCAAGACAGGGGATCTTCAGCAATCAGCCCCAGCATTTT. Its protein product is CASSSRQGIFSNQPQHF.

There are a few counts of this clone. The V call is TRBV5-5, the J call TRBJ2-6; 8 bases are a match to TRBD2. The trim removed 2 bases at V and 0 bases at J, leaving 4 bases unmatched. Germline assignment: CDR1 SGHKS and CDR2 YYEKEE (reference sequence). The CDR3 spans 17 residues. In nucleotides, the CDR3 is TGTGCCAGCAGCTTAGGGACTAGTAGCTCTGGGGCCAACGTCCTGACTTTC. It codes for CASSLGTSSSGANVLTF.

The gene calls are TRBV10-2 and TRBJ2-5; no clear D. This CDR3 spans 14 amino acids. From germline, CDR1 is WSHSY and CDR2 SAAADI. The V end was cut by 2 bases, the J end by 1 base, with 8 bases between. CDR3 DNA sequence: TGCGCCAGCAGTGAGGGTGGCGGCCAAGAGACCCAGTACTTC. Translated: CASSEGGGQETQYF.

This chain links TRBV7-6 with TRBJ2-7; D is unresolved. The germline V gene encodes CDR1 SGHVS and CDR2 FNYEAQ. The CDR3 spans 15 residues. Trimming stripped 9 bases from V and 0 bases from J, with 18 bases between. CDR3 protein: CASRSTIVSSYEQYF. CDR3 sequence (DNA): TGTGCCAGTAGGTCGACAATCGTCAGCTCCTACGAGCAGTACTTC.

This clone was seen once. The J gene is TRBJ2-5, the V gene TRBV5-1; 7 bases line up with TRBD1. The CDR3 loop spans 13 amino acids. J was trimmed by 4 bases and V by 7 bases; bases with no gene match: 7. Germline CDR1 SGHRS, CDR2 YFSETQ. CDR3 sequence reads: CASYRQGRETQYF. The CDR3 nucleotides read TGCGCCAGCTATCGACAGGGAAGAGAGACCCAGTACTTC.

J is TRBJ1-3 and V is TRBV10-2; D gene ambiguous. The CDR3 has 14 amino acids. V shed 5 bases and J shed 0 bases, with 8 bases lying between them. CDR1 is WSHSY and CDR2 is SAAADI in the germline V gene. The CDR3 DNA is TGCGCCAGCAGTCCGGGAAACTCTGGAAACACCATATATTTT. It specifies CASSPGNSGNTIYF.

On this clone: Other nucleotide sequences from this sample produce the same CDR3. The J gene is TRBJ1-1, the V gene TRBV14; 10 positions match TRBD1. The CDR3 extends over 15 amino acids. Germline V lookup: CDR1 SGHDN, CDR2 FVKESK. J gave up 1 base and V 4 bases, and 3 bases lay outside the gene matches. In DNA form, the CDR3 reads TGTGCCAGCAGCCTACGGACAGGGGGGAACACTGAAGCTTTCTTT. Translated, it gives CASSLRTGGNTEAFF.

This chain's CDR3 is CASSGTGGFSNQPQHF. The DNA for the CDR3 is TGTGCCAGCAGTGGGACAGGTGGATTTAGCAATCAGCCCCAGCATTTT. The chain recombines TRBV6-6 with TRBJ1-5, with 8 bases identical to TRBD1. This CDR3 region has 16 residues. In germline, CDR1 is MNHNY, CDR2 SVGAGI (reference sequence). Losses at the gene ends were 5 bases for V and 0 bases for J; bases not matched to a gene: 6.

The chain employs TRBV4-1 and TRBJ1-1; D is uncertain. V lost 4 bases and J 7 bases, leaving 13 bases between the germline ends. Germline loops: CDR1 MGHRA, CDR2 YSYEKL. CDR3 length equals 13 residues. For the CDR3, the DNA is TGCGCCAGCAGCCCAGGCACGGTTAATGAAGCTTTCTTT. The encoded protein is CASSPGTVNEAFF.

The chain couples TRBV30 to TRBJ2-7; TRBD1 matches at 7 bases. The CDR3 extends over 13 amino acids. The V segment lost 5 bases and the J segment 2 bases; nucleotides outside the gene matches: 6. In germline, CDR1 is GTSNPN, CDR2 SVGIG (reference sequence). The CDR3 DNA is TGTGCCTGGTCACAGGGGAGACCCTACGAGCAGTACTTC. The encoded protein is CAWSQGRPYEQYF.